Listed below are T cell receptor beta chains from one sample, sequenced in a study of T cell responses to AZD1222 COVID-19 vaccine. Clones were sequenced by immunoSEQ multiplex PCR, and TCRdb holds only the in-frame ones, with some missing. Here the sample spans about 130,000 clones, about nine tenths being singletons. The input for sequencing was peripheral blood, taken on day 0 of AZD1222 vaccination. Receptor source: an adult in good health. The CDR3 runs from the conserved cysteine through the conserved F or W. D genes are given only for firm matches. The size field is filled for only some rows; it gives once, few, many or a size class.

abundance: NA; v_gene: TRBV2; d_gene: NA; j_gene: TRBJ1-2; CDR3nt: TGTGCCAGCAGTGAGCTAGCGGCATCTCCCAGGAGAGGCTACACCTTC; CDR3aa: CASSELAASPRRGYTF
abundance: NA; v_gene: TRBV30; d_gene: TRBD1; j_gene: TRBJ2-7; CDR3nt: TGTGCCTGGAGTCAGGGGGCCGCTTACGAGCAGTACTTC; CDR3aa: CAWSQGAAYEQYF
abundance: NA; v_gene: TRBV11-3; d_gene: TRBD2; j_gene: TRBJ2-3; CDR3nt: TGTGCCAGCAGCTTAGTGCTGGCGGGGGGGAGCACAGATACGCAGTATTTT; CDR3aa: CASSLVLAGGSTDTQYF
abundance: NA; v_gene: TRBV7-3; d_gene: NA; j_gene: TRBJ2-1; CDR3nt: TGTGCCAGCAGCCTCCAGACAGAAAATGAGCAGTTCTTC; CDR3aa: CASSLQTENEQFF
abundance: NA; v_gene: TRBV7-8; d_gene: TRBD2; j_gene: TRBJ2-3; CDR3nt: TGTGCCAGCAGCTCTAGCGGGGGGCGCACAGATACGCAGTATTTT; CDR3aa: CASSSSGGRTDTQYF
abundance: NA; v_gene: TRBV9; d_gene: NA; j_gene: TRBJ1-6; CDR3nt: TGTGCCAGCAGCGTCGGCAGGACGTTCTCCTATAATTCACCCCTCCACTTT; CDR3aa: CASSVGRTFSYNSPLHF
abundance: NA; v_gene: TRBV6-5; d_gene: NA; j_gene: TRBJ2-7; CDR3nt: TGTGCCAGCAATACCCTCCTCCCGTCGGACGAGCAGTACTTC; CDR3aa: CASNTLLPSDEQYF
abundance: once; v_gene: TRBV10-3; d_gene: TRBD2; j_gene: TRBJ2-7; CDR3nt: TGTGCCATCAGTGAGTCGGGGCGGGGGGAGCAGTACTTC; CDR3aa: CAISESGRGEQYF
abundance: NA; v_gene: TRBV4-1; d_gene: TRBD1; j_gene: TRBJ1-5; CDR3nt: TGCGCCAGCAGTAGACAGGGGGGCTATCAGCCCCAGCATTTT; CDR3aa: CASSRQGGYQPQHF
abundance: NA; v_gene: TRBV29-1; d_gene: NA; j_gene: TRBJ1-1; CDR3nt: TGCAGCGCACGGGGCAGGTTGGTTACTGAAGCTTTCTTT; CDR3aa: CSARGRLVTEAFF
abundance: NA; v_gene: TRBV19; d_gene: NA; j_gene: TRBJ1-2; CDR3nt: TGTGCCAGTAGTATCAATAGCTATGGCTACACCTTC; CDR3aa: CASSINSYGYTF
abundance: NA; v_gene: TRBV13; d_gene: NA; j_gene: TRBJ1-3; CDR3nt: TGTGCCAGCAGCTACGGTTCTGGAAACACCATATATTTT; CDR3aa: CASSYGSGNTIYF
abundance: NA; v_gene: TRBV9; d_gene: NA; j_gene: TRBJ1-3; CDR3nt: TGTGCCAGCAGCAGAGACCTACAGGGAATTGGAAACACCATATATTTT; CDR3aa: CASSRDLQGIGNTIYF
abundance: NA; v_gene: TRBV11-2; d_gene: NA; j_gene: TRBJ2-2; CDR3nt: TGTGCCAGCAGCTTAGACACAGGGAACACCGGGGAGCTGTTTTTT; CDR3aa: CASSLDTGNTGELFF
abundance: NA; v_gene: TRBV18; d_gene: NA; j_gene: TRBJ2-6; CDR3nt: TGTGCCAGCTCCCCAAGATCCGGGAGAAGCATCCTGACTTTC; CDR3aa: CASSPRSGRSILTF
abundance: NA; v_gene: TRBV11-3; d_gene: NA; j_gene: TRBJ2-1; CDR3nt: TGTGCCAGCAGCTTAGGGGGGTCCCAGTTCTTC; CDR3aa: CASSLGGSQFF
abundance: once; v_gene: TRBV9; d_gene: NA; j_gene: TRBJ1-1; CDR3nt: TGTGCCAGCAGCGTAGGGTTGGGTTTGGGCACTGAAGCTTTCTTT; CDR3aa: CASSVGLGLGTEAFF